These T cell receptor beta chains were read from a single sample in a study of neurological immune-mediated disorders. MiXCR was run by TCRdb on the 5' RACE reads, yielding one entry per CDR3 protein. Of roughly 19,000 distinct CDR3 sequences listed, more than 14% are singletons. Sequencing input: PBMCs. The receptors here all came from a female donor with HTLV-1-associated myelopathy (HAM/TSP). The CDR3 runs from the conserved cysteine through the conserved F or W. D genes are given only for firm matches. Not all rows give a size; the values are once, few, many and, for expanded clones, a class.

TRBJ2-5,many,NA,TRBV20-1,CSARDGQGGGETQYF,TGCAGTGCTAGAGATGGCCAGGGAGGAGGGGAGACCCAGTACTTC
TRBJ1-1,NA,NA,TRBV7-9,CAGSLVGGSATEAFF,TGTGCCGGCAGCTTAGTAGGGGGGTCGGCCACTGAAGCTTTCTTT
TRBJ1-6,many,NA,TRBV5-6,CASSLGRPSSPLHF,TGTGCCAGCAGCCTGGGGCGACCTTCATCACCCCTCCACTTT
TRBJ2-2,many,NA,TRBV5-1,CASSFRDANTGELFF,TGCGCCAGCAGCTTTCGAGACGCGAACACCGGGGAGCTGTTTTTT
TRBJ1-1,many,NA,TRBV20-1,CSARSPLMNTEAFF,TGCAGTGCTAGATCCCCTTTAATGAACACTGAAGCTTTCTTT
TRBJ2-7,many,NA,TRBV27,CASGFTGTYEQYF,TGTGCCAGCGGCTTTACAGGAACCTACGAGCAGTACTTC
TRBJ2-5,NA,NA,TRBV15,CAITQAGETQYF,TGTGCCATCACACAGGCGGGGGAGACCCAGTACTTC
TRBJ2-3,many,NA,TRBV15,CATSQDYTDTQYF,TGTGCCACCAGCCAAGATTACACAGATACGCAGTATTTT
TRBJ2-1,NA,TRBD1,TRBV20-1,CSASSPGQGFNEQFF,TGCAGTGCCAGCAGTCCTGGACAGGGGTTCAATGAGCAGTTCTTC
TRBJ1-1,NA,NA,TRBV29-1,CSVVAGGQTEAFF,TGCAGCGTTGTCGCGGGTGGTCAGACTGAAGCTTTCTTT
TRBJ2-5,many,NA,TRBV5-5,CASSLGQATETQYF,TGTGCCAGCAGCTTGGGCCAGGCGACGGAGACCCAGTACTTC
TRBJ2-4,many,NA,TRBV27,CASSLSPPGLNIQYF,TGTGCCAGCAGTTTATCCCCCCCGGGGCTAAACATTCAGTACTTC
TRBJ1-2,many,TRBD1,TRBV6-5,CASSRGTGRNYGYTF,TGTGCCAGCAGCCGAGGGACAGGACGGAACTATGGCTACACCTTC
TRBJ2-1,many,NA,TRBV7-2,CASSLAVGNEQFF,TGTGCCAGCAGCTTAGCGGTCGGGAATGAGCAGTTCTTC
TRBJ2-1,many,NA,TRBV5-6,CASSISTRGNEQFF,TGTGCCAGCAGCATATCGACCAGGGGAAATGAGCAGTTCTTC
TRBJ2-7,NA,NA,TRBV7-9,CASSPNRGEQYF,TGTGCCAGCAGCCCGAACCGCGGAGAGCAGTACTTC